These T cell receptor beta chains were read from a single sample in a study of cytomegalovirus exposure and HLA in healthy donors. This table comes from immunoSEQ multiplex PCR, and its TCRdb copy is limited to in-frame clones, with some not included. The sample shows about 130,000 clones, 70% to 90% of them seen only once. Material: PBMCs. These receptors all stem from a woman between 35 and 50 years old in good health and CMV-seropositive. Each CDR3 is given without its conserved first and last residue. Each record gives: J gene, clone size, V gene, CDR3 protein. Clone size, where shown, is once, few, many, or a class for clones that have expanded.

>TRBJ1-4|-|TRBV7-6
ASSSPQGGATNEKLF
>TRBJ1-1|once|TRBV7-9
ASGTVMNTEAF
>TRBJ1-5|-|TRBV28
ASSTPPSDGLYSNQPQH
>TRBJ2-4|-|TRBV4-3
ASSQGTELAKNIQY
>TRBJ2-4|-|TRBV27
ASGLVGEAKNIQY
>TRBJ1-3|-|TRBV15
ATSRDFSFSSGNTIY
>TRBJ2-7|-|TRBV5-4
ASSSMTAGEQY
>TRBJ1-5|-|TRBV28
ASTSLVFGPQH
>TRBJ2-7|few|TRBV6-5
ASIGGPTYEQY
>TRBJ2-1|-|TRBV28
ASSYGTAFREQF
>TRBJ2-7|-|TRBV2
ASPSSRGRLEQY
>TRBJ2-5|once|TRBV4-3
ASSQEKMGLGAQETQY
>TRBJ2-5|-|TRBV27
ASGVSGQYQETQY
>TRBJ2-7|-|TRBV13
ASSNGLTGGAEQY
>TRBJ2-1|-|TRBV4-3
ASSQDLPQGGLF
>TRBJ1-1|-|TRBV6-1
ASSTRALNTEAF
>TRBJ2-2|-|TRBV6-5
ASSILAGGTGELF
>TRBJ1-4|-|TRBV7-6
ASSLDVLGGTNEKLF
>TRBJ2-3|-|TRBV27
ASSSPGTSGRAGTDTQY
>TRBJ2-7|few|TRBV6-1
ASSEGQGYARSYEQY
>TRBJ2-5|-|TRBV11-2
ASSLPSRETQY
>TRBJ2-3|-|TRBV21-1
ASSKAPPGLAGSTDTQY
>TRBJ1-1|-|TRBV7-8
ASSSQGAGNTEAF
>TRBJ2-5|-|TRBV30
AWGDLGAGVGETQY
>TRBJ1-1|once|TRBV6-4
ASSEGGGREAF
>TRBJ2-3|-|TRBV2
ASSRGPTSTDTQY
>TRBJ1-1|once|TRBV28
ASISVSAGITEAF
>TRBJ2-5|-|TRBV19
ASKSRGETQY
>TRBJ2-7|-|TRBV13
ASSLTPGLTYEQY
>TRBJ2-7|-|TRBV19
ASSAQTGGLYEQY
>TRBJ2-1|-|TRBV7-2
ASSLRDRGRDEQF
>TRBJ2-1|-|TRBV11-3
ASSLDEVNEQF
>TRBJ1-4|-|TRBV5-4
ASSSPGGPATNEKLF